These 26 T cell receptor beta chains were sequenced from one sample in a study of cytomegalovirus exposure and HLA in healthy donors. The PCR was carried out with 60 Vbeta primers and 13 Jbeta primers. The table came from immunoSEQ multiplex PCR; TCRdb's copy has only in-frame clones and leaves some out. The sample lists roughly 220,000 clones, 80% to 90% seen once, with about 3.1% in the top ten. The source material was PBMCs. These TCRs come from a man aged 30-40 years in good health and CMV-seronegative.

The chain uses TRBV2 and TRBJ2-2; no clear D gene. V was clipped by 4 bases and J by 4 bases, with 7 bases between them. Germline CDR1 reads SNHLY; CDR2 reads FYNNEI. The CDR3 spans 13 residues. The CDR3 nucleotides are TGTGCCAGCAGTGTATTCAGCACCGGGGAGCTGTTTTTT. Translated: CASSVFSTGELFF.

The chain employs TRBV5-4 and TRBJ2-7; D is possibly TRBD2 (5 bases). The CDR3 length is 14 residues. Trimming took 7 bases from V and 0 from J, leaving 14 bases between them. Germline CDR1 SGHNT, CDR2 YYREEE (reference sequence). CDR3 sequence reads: CASGLSENSYEQYF. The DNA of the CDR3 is TGTGCCAGCGGACTCAGCGAGAACTCCTACGAGCAGTACTTC.

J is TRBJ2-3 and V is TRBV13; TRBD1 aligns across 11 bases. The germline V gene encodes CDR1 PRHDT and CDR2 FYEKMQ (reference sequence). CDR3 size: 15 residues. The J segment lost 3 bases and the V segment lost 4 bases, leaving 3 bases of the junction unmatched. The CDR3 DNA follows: TGTGCCAGCAGCTCGGGGGACAGGGGGACAGATACGCAGTATTTT. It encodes CASSSGDRGTDTQYF.

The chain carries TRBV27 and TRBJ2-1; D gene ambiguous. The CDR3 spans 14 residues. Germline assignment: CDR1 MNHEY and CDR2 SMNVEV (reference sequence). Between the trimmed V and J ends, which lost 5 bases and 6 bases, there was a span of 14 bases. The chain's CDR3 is CASSPRRLFNEQFF. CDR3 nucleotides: TGTGCCAGCAGTCCCCGGCGGCTTTTCAATGAGCAGTTCTTC.

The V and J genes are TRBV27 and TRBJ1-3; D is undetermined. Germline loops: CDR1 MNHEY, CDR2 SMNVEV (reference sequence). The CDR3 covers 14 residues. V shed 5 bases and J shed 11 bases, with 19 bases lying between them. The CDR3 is CASSPHLDLIPIYF. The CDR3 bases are TGTGCCAGCAGTCCTCACTTGGACTTAATCCCCATATATTTT.

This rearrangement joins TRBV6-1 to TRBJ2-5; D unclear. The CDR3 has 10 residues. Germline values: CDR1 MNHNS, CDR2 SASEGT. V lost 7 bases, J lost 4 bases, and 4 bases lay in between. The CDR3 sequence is CASTRETQYF. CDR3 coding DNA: TGTGCCAGCACCAGAGAGACCCAGTACTTC.

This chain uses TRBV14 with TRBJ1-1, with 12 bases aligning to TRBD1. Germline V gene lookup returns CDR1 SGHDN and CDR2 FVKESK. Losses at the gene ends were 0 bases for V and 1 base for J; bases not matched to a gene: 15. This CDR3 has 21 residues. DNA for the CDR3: TGTGCCAGCAGCCAAGATTACGCCGGGACAGGGGGCCGCGCGGGGAACACTGAAGCTTTCTTT. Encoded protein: CASSQDYAGTGGRAGNTEAFF.

CDR3 protein: CATSERRLAGGNTGELFF. CDR3 DNA sequence: TGTGCCACCAGCGAACGCAGACTAGCGGGGGGGAACACCGGGGAGCTGTTTTTT. The chain combines TRBV15 with TRBJ2-2, with TRBD2 identical over 13 bases. Germline V gene lookup returns CDR1 LNHNV and CDR2 YYDKDF (reference sequence). The CDR3 sequence is 18 residues long. V lost 5 bases and J lost 1; bases outside the gene matches: 7.

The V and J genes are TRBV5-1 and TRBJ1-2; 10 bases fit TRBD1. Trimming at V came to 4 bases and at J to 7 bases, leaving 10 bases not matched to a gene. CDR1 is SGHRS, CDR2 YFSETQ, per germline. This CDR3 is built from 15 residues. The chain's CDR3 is CASSPPGQGWGGYTF. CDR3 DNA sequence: TGCGCCAGCAGCCCCCCGGGACAGGGGTGGGGTGGCTACACCTTC.

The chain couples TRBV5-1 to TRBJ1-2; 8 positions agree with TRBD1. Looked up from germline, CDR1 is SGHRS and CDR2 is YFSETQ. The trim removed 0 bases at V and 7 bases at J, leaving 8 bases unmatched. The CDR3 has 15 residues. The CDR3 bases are TGCGCCAGCAGCTTGGGGTCGGACAGGGTTCGTGGCTACACCTTC. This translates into CASSLGSDRVRGYTF.

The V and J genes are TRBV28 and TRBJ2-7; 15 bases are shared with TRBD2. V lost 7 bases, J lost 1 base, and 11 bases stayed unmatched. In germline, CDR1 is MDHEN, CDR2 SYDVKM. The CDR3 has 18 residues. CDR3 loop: CASTPTEGLAGGSYEQYF. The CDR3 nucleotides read TGTGCCAGCACACCGACCGAGGGACTAGCGGGGGGATCCTACGAGCAGTACTTC.

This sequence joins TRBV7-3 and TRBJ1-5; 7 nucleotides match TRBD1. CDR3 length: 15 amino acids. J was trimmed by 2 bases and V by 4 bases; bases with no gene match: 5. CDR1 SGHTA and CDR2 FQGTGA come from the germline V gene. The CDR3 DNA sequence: TGTGCCAGCAGCTCCAACGGACAGGGCAATCAGCCCCAGCATTTT. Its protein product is CASSSNGQGNQPQHF.

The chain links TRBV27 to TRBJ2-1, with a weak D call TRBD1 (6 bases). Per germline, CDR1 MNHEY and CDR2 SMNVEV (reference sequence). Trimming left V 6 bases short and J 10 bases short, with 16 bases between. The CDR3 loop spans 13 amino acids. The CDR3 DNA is TGTGCCAGCAGACCGGACAGCCCAAGGGAGCAGTTCTTC. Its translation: CASRPDSPREQFF.

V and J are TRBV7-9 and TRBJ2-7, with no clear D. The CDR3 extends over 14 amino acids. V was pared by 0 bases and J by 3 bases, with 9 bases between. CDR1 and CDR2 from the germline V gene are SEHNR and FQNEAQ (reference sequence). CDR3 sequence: CASSLASAGYEQYF. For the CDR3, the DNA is TGTGCCAGCAGCTTAGCTTCGGCAGGCTACGAGCAGTACTTC.

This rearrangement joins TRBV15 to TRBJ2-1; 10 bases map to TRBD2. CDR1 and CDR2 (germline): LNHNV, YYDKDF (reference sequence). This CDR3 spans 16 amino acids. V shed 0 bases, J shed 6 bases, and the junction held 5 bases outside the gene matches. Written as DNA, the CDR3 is TGTGCCACCAGCAGAGATAAAGTAGCGGGGGGCAATGAGCAGTTCTTC. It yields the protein CATSRDKVAGGNEQFF.

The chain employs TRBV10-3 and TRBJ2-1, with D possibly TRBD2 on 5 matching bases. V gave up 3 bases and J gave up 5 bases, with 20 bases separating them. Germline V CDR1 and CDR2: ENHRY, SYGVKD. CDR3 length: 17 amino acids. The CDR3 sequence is CAISDPLSGKGHNEQFF. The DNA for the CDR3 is TGTGCCATCAGTGACCCCCTATCGGGGAAAGGTCACAATGAGCAGTTCTTC.

The CDR3 DNA is TGTGCCAGCAGCAGGAGCGGGGGGCAAAGATGGACCCAGTACTTC. Protein: CASSRSGGQRWTQYF. The chain couples TRBV13 to TRBJ2-5; 9 nucleotides align to TRBD2. V lost 5 bases, J lost 7 bases, and 11 bases stayed unmatched. The CDR3 sequence is 15 residues long. Germline CDR1 and CDR2: PRHDT and FYEKMQ (reference sequence).

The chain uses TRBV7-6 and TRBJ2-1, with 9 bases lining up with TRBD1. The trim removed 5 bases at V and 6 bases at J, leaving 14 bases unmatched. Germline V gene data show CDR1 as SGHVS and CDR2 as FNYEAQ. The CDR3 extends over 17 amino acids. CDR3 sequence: CASSPKLGQGRGNEQFF. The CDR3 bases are TGTGCCAGCAGCCCCAAACTAGGACAGGGGAGAGGCAATGAGCAGTTCTTC.

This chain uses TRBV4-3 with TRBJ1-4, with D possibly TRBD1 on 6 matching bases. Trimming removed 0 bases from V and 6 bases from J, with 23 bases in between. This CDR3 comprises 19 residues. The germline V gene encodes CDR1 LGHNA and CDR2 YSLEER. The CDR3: CASSQDFEGRGLGYEKLFF. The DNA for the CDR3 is TGCGCCAGCAGCCAAGATTTCGAGGGCAGGGGATTAGGATATGAAAAACTGTTTTTT.

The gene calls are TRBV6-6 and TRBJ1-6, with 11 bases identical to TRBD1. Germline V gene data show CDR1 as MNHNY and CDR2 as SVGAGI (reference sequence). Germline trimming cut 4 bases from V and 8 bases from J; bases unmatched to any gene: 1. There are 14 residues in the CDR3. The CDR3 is CASSWTGGDSPLHF. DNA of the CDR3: TGTGCCAGCAGTTGGACAGGGGGCGATTCACCCCTCCACTTT.

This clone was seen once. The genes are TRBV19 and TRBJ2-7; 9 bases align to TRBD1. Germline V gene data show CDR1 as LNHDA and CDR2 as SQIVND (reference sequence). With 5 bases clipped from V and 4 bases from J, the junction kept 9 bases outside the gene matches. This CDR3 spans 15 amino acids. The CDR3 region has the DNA TGTGCCAGTAGTTTCTCCGGGACAGGGTTTTACGAGCAGTACTTC. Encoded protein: CASSFSGTGFYEQYF.

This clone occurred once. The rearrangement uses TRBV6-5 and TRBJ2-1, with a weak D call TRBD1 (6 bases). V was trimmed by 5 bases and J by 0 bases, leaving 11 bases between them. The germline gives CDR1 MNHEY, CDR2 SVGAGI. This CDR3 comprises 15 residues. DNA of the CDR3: TGTGCCAGCAGTCGACAGGATAGCTCCTACAATGAGCAGTTCTTC. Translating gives CASSRQDSSYNEQFF.

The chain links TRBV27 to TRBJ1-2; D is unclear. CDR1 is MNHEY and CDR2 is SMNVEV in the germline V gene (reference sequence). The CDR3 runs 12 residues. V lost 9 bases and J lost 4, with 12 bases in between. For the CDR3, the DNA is TGTGCCAGTATGGACGGACTCTATGGCTACACCTTC. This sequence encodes CASMDGLYGYTF.

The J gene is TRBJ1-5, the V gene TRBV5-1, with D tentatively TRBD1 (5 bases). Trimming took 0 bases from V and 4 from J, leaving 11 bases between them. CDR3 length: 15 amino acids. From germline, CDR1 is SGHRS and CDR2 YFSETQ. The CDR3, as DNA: TGCGCCAGCAGCTTGGATGGGGCTGGAAATCAGCCCCAGCATTTT. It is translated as CASSLDGAGNQPQHF.

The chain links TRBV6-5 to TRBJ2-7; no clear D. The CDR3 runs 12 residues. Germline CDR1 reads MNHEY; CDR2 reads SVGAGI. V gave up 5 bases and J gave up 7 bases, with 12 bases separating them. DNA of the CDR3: TGTGCCAGCAGTCGGCTCAACGGGGAGCAGTACTTC. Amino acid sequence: CASSRLNGEQYF.

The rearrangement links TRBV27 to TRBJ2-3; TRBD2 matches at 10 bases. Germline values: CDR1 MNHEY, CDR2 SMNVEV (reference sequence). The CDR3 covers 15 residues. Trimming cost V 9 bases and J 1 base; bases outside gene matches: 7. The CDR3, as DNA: TGTGCCAGTCGTAAGCTAGCGGGGGGCACAGATACGCAGTATTTT. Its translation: CASRKLAGGTDTQYF.